The 19 T cell receptor beta chains below were found in one sample sequenced in a study of shared clonotypes between healthy human individuals. Clones were read by immunoSEQ multiplex PCR, and TCRdb kept only the in-frame ones, dropping some. Among roughly 1,100,000 clones listed, about 75% were seen once. Sequenced sample: memory CD4+ T cells sorted from blood. Sample subset: CD45RA-negative fraction. The receptors here all came from a man aged 18 to 30 in good health.

The chain is built from TRBV7-8 and TRBJ2-5; 15 bases agree with TRBD2. With 5 bases clipped from V and 11 bases from J, the junction kept 6 bases outside the gene matches. The germline CDR1 and CDR2 sequences are SGHVS and FQNEAQ. The CDR3 has 14 amino acids. As DNA, the CDR3 is TGTGCCAGCAGCGAAACCGGGACTAGCGGGGGGCAGTACTTC. Amino acid sequence: CASSETGTSGGQYF.

The chain uses TRBV28 and TRBJ2-7; 10 bases align to TRBD1. Germline V CDR1 and CDR2: MDHEN, SYDVKM. CDR3 length equals 14 residues. The ends lost 7 bases at V and 3 bases at J; junction bases unmatched: 6. CDR3 bases: TGTGCCAGCACTCGACAGGGGGCCCACTACGAGCAGTACTTC. Its translation: CASTRQGAHYEQYF.

This clone appeared a single time. At the DNA level, this CDR3 is encoded by other sequences in the same sample as well. The chain combines TRBV2 with TRBJ2-2, with 7 nucleotides matching TRBD1. With V trimmed by 4 bases and J by 2 bases, 4 bases remained unmatched. The CDR3 contains 15 residues. The V gene's germline CDR1 is SNHLY and CDR2 FYNNEI. CDR3 sequence reads: CASSGQGSNTGELFF. DNA of the CDR3: TGTGCCAGCAGTGGACAGGGAAGTAACACCGGGGAGCTGTTTTTT.

Remarks on this clone: This CDR3 is also generated by other DNA sequences in the sample. The J gene is TRBJ1-2, the V gene TRBV29-1, with D possibly TRBD1 on 6 matching bases. CDR1 is SQVTM and CDR2 is ANQGSEA in the germline V gene. There are 13 residues in the CDR3. The germline V and J ends were trimmed by 4 bases and 4 bases, with 13 bases remaining between them. The CDR3 loop reads CSVAPGVGYGYTF. CDR3 nucleotide sequence: TGCAGCGTTGCTCCAGGGGTTGGCTATGGCTACACCTTC. The full variable domain, with the rest looked up from reference TRBV29-1 and TRBJ1-2, is SAVISQKPSRDICQRGTSLTIQCQVDSQVTMMFWYRQQPGQSLTLIATANQGSEATYESGFVIDKFPISRPNLTFSTLTVSNMSPEDSSIYLCSVAPGVGYGYTFGSGTRLTVV.

The V gene is TRBV27, the J gene TRBJ2-7; D might be TRBD1 (6 bases). Trimming shortened V by 3 bases and J by 0 bases, and 12 bases separated the two germline ends. Germline CDR1 is MNHEY and CDR2 is SMNVEV (reference sequence). The CDR3 is 15 residues long. CDR3 in DNA: TGTGCCAGCAGTTTGAAGGGACAAAGCTCCTACGAGCAGTACTTC. Its protein is CASSLKGQSSYEQYF.

V and J are TRBV7-9 and TRBJ2-5; D is possibly TRBD1 or TRBD2 (6 bases each). Trimming pared 2 bases from V and 5 bases from J, leaving 12 bases between. The CDR3 contains 14 residues. From germline, CDR1 is SEHNR and CDR2 FQNEAQ (reference sequence). The CDR3 region is CASSLTGARETQYF. CDR3 coding DNA: TGTGCCAGCAGCTTAACGGGGGCCCGGGAGACCCAGTACTTC.

The chain joins TRBV5-6 to TRBJ1-4; TRBD1 matches at 9 bases. With 2 bases clipped from V and 7 bases from J, the junction kept 12 bases outside the gene matches. The germline V gene has CDR1 SGHDT and CDR2 YYEEEE. The CDR3 has 17 amino acids. The CDR3 region is CASSLRITGGGGEKLFF. CDR3 coding DNA: TGTGCCAGCAGCTTAAGGATAACAGGGGGCGGAGGTGAAAAACTGTTTTTT.

The chain employs TRBV5-1 and TRBJ2-7; D tentatively fits TRBD1 or TRBD2 (5 bases each). Trimming took 4 bases from V and 5 from J, leaving 10 bases between them. The CDR3 is 12 residues long. Per the germline V gene, CDR1 is SGHRS and CDR2 is YFSETQ. CDR3 in DNA: TGCGCCAGCAGCCAGCAGGGAGACGAGCAGTACTTC. It encodes CASSQQGDEQYF.

As regards this clone: The sample holds other DNA sequences that translate to the same CDR3. J is TRBJ2-7 and V is TRBV6-5; D is perhaps TRBD1 or TRBD2 (5 bases each). Trimming stripped 7 bases from V and 4 bases from J, with 14 bases between. The germline V gene encodes CDR1 MNHEY and CDR2 SVGAGI. The CDR3 contains 13 residues. The CDR3 nucleotides read TGTGCCAGCAAACCGGGGCTTTTTTACGAGCAGTACTTC. Amino acid sequence: CASKPGLFYEQYF.

V and J are TRBV25-1 and TRBJ2-1; TRBD1 matches at 7 bases. Germline V CDR1 and CDR2: MGHDK, SYGVNS. CDR3 size: 14 residues. The junction had 2 bases not matched to a gene; V was cut back by 1 base and J by 5 bases. CDR3 residues: CASSEFDRDNEQFF. DNA of the CDR3: TGTGCCAGCAGTGAATTCGACAGGGACAATGAGCAGTTCTTC.

About this clone itself: This CDR3 is also generated by other DNA sequences in the sample. The rearrangement links TRBV19 to TRBJ2-7, with 12 bases aligning to TRBD1. Germline assignment: CDR1 LNHDA and CDR2 SQIVND (reference sequence). The CDR3 totals 14 residues. The J segment lost 6 bases and the V segment lost 3 bases, leaving 3 bases of the junction unmatched. The CDR3 DNA sequence: TGTGCCAGTAGTATTGGGACAGGGGGCTCCGAGCAGTACTTC. This gives the protein CASSIGTGGSEQYF.

The genes are TRBV7-9 and TRBJ2-4; 11 bases align to TRBD1. Germline V gives CDR1 SEHNR, CDR2 FQNEAQ (reference sequence). V shed 5 bases and J 1 base; nucleotides not matched to a gene: 1. The CDR3 extends over 15 amino acids. The CDR3 DNA reads as TGTGCCAGCAGCGGGGACAGGGGGGCCAAAAACATTCAGTACTTC. Translation: CASSGDRGAKNIQYF. Full variable domain (outside the CDR3, taken from reference TRBV7-9 and TRBJ2-4): DTGVSQNPRHKITKRGQNVTFRCDPISEHNRLYWYRQTLGQGPEFLTYFQNEAQLEKSRLLSDRFSAERPKGSFSTLEIQRTEQGDSAMYLCASSGDRGAKNIQYFGAGTRLSVL.

The genes are TRBV9 and TRBJ2-1; no definite D call. Per germline, CDR1 SGDLS and CDR2 YYNGEE. Deletions cut 2 bases from V and 8 bases from J, with 20 bases between. The CDR3 extends over 16 amino acids. The CDR3 DNA reads as TGTGCCAGCAGCGTCCGCGGCGACCCGACGAGCGATGAGCAGTTCTTC. Its translation is CASSVRGDPTSDEQFF.

The rearrangement links TRBV5-1 to TRBJ1-4; maybe TRBD1 (5 bases). There are 15 residues in the CDR3. CDR1 is SGHRS and CDR2 is YFSETQ in the germline V gene. V was pared by 0 bases and J by 3 bases, with 9 bases between. The CDR3 DNA follows: TGCGCCAGCAGCTTGGAATGGGGGGCTAATGAAAAACTGTTTTTT. It codes for CASSLEWGANEKLFF.

This chain connects TRBV27 to TRBJ1-1, with 7 bases identical to TRBD1. Per germline, CDR1 MNHEY and CDR2 SMNVEV (reference sequence). With 6 bases clipped from V and 6 bases from J, the junction kept 10 bases outside the gene matches. The CDR3 length is 14 residues. CDR3 DNA: TGTGCCAGCAGAAATCAGGGGGATCGCGCTGAAGCTTTCTTT. Its translation: CASRNQGDRAEAFF.

This clone was detected ten times or more. The chain joins TRBV18 to TRBJ2-5; 8 nucleotides agree with TRBD2. The CDR3 length is 17 residues. Per the germline V gene, CDR1 is KGHSH and CDR2 is LQKENI. Losses at the gene ends were 4 bases for V and 9 bases for J; bases not matched to a gene: 19. The CDR3 here is CASSQNSGAFGVEAQYF. The CDR3 region has the DNA TGTGCCAGCTCACAAAATAGCGGGGCCTTTGGCGTTGAGGCCCAGTACTTC.

The J gene is TRBJ2-7, the V gene TRBV5-1; TRBD1 agrees at 9 bases. The CDR3 is 14 amino acids. Germline V CDR1 and CDR2: SGHRS, YFSETQ. V lost 5 bases to trimming and J lost 3 bases; unmatched junction nucleotides: 6. CDR3 in amino acids: CASRTPGQGYEQYF. CDR3 nucleotides: TGCGCCAGCAGAACTCCGGGACAGGGCTACGAGCAGTACTTC.

The V gene is TRBV7-2, the J gene TRBJ1-4; TRBD1 might be the D (6 bases). The V gene's germline CDR1 is SGHTA and CDR2 FQGNSA. This CDR3 region has 15 residues. Trimming removed 1 base from V and 6 bases from J, with 12 bases in between. This CDR3 is CASSLGGRGDEKLFF. The DNA of the CDR3 is TGTGCCAGCAGCTTAGGGGGGCGAGGCGATGAAAAACTGTTTTTT.

The rearrangement uses TRBV7-9 and TRBJ2-5, with D hard to call. Trimming took off 5 bases at V and 2 bases at J, with 15 bases between the two ends. The CDR3 is made up of 15 amino acids. Germline values: CDR1 SEHNR, CDR2 FQNEAQ (reference sequence). In DNA form, the CDR3 reads TGTGCCAGCAGCCAAAGACTTACCCAACAAGAGACCCAGTACTTC. As protein: CASSQRLTQQETQYF. Together with reference TRBV7-9 and TRBJ2-5, the CDR3 gives the full variable domain: DTGVSQNPRHKITKRGQNVTFRCDPISEHNRLYWYRQTLGQGPEFLTYFQNEAQLEKSRLLSDRFSAERPKGSFSTLEIQRTEQGDSAMYLCASSQRLTQQETQYFGPGTRLLVL.